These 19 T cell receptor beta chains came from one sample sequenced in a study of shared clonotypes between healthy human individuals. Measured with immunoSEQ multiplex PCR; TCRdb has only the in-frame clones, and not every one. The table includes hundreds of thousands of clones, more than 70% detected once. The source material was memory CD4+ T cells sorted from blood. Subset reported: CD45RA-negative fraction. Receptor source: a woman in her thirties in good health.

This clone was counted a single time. CDR3 loop: CASSRRLVGADTQYF. Written as DNA, the CDR3 is TGTGCCAGCAGCCGCAGACTAGTTGGCGCAGATACGCAGTATTTT. This rearrangement joins TRBV28 to TRBJ2-3; maybe TRBD2 (6 bases). The CDR3 extends over 15 amino acids. Trimming removed 6 bases at V and 4 bases at J, with 17 bases between. Germline V CDR1 and CDR2: MDHEN, SYDVKM.

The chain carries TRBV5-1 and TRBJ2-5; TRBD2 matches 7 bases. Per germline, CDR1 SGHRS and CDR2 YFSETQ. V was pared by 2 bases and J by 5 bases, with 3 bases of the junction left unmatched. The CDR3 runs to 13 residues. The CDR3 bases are TGCGCCAGCAGCTTTGCGGGAGAGGAGACCCAGTACTTC. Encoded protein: CASSFAGEETQYF.

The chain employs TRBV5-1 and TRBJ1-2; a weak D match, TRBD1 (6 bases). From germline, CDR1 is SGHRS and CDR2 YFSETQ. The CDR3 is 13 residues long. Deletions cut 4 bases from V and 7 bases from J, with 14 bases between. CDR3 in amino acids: CASSPAGAGGYTF. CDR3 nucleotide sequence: TGCGCCAGCAGCCCGGCGGGGGCGGGTGGCTACACCTTC.

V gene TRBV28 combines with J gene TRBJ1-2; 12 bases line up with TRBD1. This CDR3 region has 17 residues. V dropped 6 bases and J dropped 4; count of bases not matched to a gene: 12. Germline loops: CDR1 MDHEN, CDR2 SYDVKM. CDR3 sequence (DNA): TGTGCCAGCAGCTTAACAACCGGGACAGGGGGCAGCTATGGCTACACCTTC. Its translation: CASSLTTGTGGSYGYTF.

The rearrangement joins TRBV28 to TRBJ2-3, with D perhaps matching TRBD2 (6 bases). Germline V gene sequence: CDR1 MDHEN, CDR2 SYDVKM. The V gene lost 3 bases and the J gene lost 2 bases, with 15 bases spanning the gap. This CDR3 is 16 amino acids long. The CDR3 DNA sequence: TGTGCCAGCAGTTTCACCAGCGGGCGGAACACAGATACGCAGTATTTT. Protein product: CASSFTSGRNTDTQYF.

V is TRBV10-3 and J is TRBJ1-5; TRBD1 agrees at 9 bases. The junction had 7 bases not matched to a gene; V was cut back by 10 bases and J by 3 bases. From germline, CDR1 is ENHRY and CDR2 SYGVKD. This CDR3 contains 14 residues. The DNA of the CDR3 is TGTGCCACGGGACAGGGTCAGTACAATCAGCCCCAGCATTTT. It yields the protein CATGQGQYNQPQHF.

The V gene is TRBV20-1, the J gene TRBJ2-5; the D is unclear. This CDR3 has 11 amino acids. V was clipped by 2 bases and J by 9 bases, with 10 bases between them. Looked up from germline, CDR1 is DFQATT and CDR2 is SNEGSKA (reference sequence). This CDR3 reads CSARTLDAQYF. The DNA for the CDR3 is TGCAGTGCTAGAACTCTCGACGCCCAGTACTTC.

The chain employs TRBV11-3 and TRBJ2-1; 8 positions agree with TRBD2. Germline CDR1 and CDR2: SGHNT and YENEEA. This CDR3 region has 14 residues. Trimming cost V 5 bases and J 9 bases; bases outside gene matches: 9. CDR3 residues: CASSASGSSVEQFF. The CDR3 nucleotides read TGTGCCAGCAGCGCAAGCGGGAGCTCCGTTGAGCAGTTCTTC. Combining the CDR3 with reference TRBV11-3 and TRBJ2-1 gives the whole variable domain EAGVVQSPRYKIIEKKQPVAFWCNPISGHNTLYWYLQNLGQGPELLIRYENEEAVDDSQLPKDRFSAERLKGVDSTLKIQPAELGDSAVYLCASSASGSSVEQFFGPGTRLTVL.

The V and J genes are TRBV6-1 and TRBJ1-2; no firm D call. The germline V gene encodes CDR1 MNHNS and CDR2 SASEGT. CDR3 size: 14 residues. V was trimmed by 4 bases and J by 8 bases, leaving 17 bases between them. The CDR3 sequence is CASSGSGRPGGYTF. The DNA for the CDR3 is TGTGCCAGCAGTGGATCAGGACGTCCTGGAGGCTACACCTTC.

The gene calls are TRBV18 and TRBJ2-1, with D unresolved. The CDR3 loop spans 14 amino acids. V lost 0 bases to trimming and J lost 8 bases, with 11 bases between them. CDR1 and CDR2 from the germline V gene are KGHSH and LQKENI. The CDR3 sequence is CASSPPTVLDEQFF. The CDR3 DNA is TGTGCCAGCTCACCACCCACAGTATTGGATGAGCAGTTCTTC.

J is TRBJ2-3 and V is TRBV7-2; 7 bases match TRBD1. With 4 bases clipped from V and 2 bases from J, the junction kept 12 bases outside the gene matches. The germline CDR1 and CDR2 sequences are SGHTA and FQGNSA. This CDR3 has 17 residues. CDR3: CASSSNPGQTLTDTQYF. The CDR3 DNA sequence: TGTGCCAGCAGCTCAAACCCGGGACAGACCCTCACAGATACGCAGTATTTT.

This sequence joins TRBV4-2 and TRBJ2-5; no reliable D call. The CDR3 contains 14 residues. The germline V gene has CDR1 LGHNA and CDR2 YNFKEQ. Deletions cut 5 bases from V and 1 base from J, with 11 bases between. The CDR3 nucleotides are TGTGCCAGCAGCTTGGGTCACTTCCAAGAGACCCAGTACTTC. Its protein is CASSLGHFQETQYF.

As DNA, the CDR3 is TGTGCCAGCAGCTTGGCCCAACTAGCGGGAGCACCGGTAGGAGAGCAGTTCTTC. Protein product: CASSLAQLAGAPVGEQFF. The chain employs TRBV5-4 and TRBJ2-1; 11 nucleotides agree with TRBD2. The CDR3 has 18 amino acids. From germline, CDR1 is SGHNT and CDR2 YYREEE (reference sequence). The trim removed 0 bases at V and 10 bases at J, leaving 15 bases unmatched.

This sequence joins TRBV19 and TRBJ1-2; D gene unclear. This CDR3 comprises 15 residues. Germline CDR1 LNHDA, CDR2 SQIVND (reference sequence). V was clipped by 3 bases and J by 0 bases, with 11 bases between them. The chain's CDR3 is CASSILATANYGYTF. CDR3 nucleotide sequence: TGTGCCAGTAGTATTTTAGCGACCGCTAACTATGGCTACACCTTC. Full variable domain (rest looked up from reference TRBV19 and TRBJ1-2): DGGITQSPKYLFRKEGQNVTLSCEQNLNHDAMYWYRQDPGQGLRLIYYSQIVNDFQKGDIAEGYSVSREKKESFPLTVTSAQKNPTAFYLCASSILATANYGYTFGSGTRLTVV.

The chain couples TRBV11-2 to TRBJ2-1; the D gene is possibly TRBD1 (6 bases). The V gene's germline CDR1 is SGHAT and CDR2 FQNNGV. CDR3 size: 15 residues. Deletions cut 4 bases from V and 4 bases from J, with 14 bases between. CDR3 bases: TGTGCCAGCAGCTCCGACGGACAGTATTACAATGAGCAGTTCTTC. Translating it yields CASSSDGQYYNEQFF.

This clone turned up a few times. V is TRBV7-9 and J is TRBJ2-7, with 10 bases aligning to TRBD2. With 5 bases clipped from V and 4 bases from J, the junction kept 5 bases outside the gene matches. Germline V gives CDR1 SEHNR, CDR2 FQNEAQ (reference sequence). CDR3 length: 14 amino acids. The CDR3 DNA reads TGTGCCAGCAGCCCCTTAGCGGGAGGTTACGAGCAGTACTTC. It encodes CASSPLAGGYEQYF.

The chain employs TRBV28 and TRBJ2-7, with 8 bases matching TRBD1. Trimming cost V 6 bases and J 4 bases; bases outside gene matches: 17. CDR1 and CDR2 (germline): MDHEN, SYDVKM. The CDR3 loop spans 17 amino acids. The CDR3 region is CASRSGQAELTGYEQYF. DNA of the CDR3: TGTGCCAGCAGATCGGGACAGGCGGAATTAACGGGGTACGAGCAGTACTTC.

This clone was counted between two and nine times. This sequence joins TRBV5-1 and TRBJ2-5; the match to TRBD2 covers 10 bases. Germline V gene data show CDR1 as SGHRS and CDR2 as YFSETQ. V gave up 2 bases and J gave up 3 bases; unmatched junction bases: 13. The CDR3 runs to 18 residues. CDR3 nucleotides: TGCGCCAGCAGCTTCGGTAGGGCTAGCGGGAGACTGAAAGAGACCCAGTACTTC. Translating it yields CASSFGRASGRLKETQYF.

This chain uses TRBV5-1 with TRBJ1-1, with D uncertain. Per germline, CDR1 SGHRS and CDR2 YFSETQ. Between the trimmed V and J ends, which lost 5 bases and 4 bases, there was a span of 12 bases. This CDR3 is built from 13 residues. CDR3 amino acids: CASSGISTTEAFF. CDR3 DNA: TGCGCCAGCAGTGGGATCTCGACCACTGAAGCTTTCTTT.